The entry that follows covers one TCR beta chain sequence. Its antigen is currently unknown. The CDR3 is 13 amino acids. The V end was cut by 2 bases, the J end by 7 bases, with 11 bases between. Germline V CDR1 and CDR2: LGHDT, YNNKEL (reference sequence). The data were taken from a study of T cell responses to AZD1222 COVID-19 vaccine. Study-wide results and caveats: Females outnumbered males among donors, who were mostly white British; clonal diversity was possibly underestimated.

Assay: immunoSEQ multiplex PCR; the TCRdb copy retains only in-frame clones and omits some. The sample shows under 110,000 clones, roughly 90% of them seen only once. The J gene is TRBJ1-2, the V gene TRBV3-1 (or the pseudogene TRBV3-2); D may be TRBD1 (6 bases). The TCR sequence derives from an adult in good health. Sequenced material: peripheral blood, taken on day 0 of AZD1222 vaccination. The CDR3 spells CASSQIGGAGYTF. The CDR3 DNA follows: TGTGCCAGCAGCCAAATAGGGGGGGCTGGCTACACCTTC.